The 22 T cell receptor beta chains below come from one sample, sequenced in a study of T cell repertoires in aging, cancer and after chemotherapy. TRB rearrangements spanning V, D and J were amplified using mixed TRB-A/B primers. TCRdb ran MiXCR on the multiplex PCR reads and lists one entry per CDR3 protein. The data hold about 2,900 distinct CDR3 sequences, with over 20% observed a single time. TCR beta rearrangements were amplified from peripheral blood genomic DNA. What was sequenced was blood. The receptors derive from a human donor with a solid tumor.

In its sample, this clonotype ranks as medium-sized. The chain is built from TRBV19 and TRBJ1-1; D is ambiguous. Germline CDR1 and CDR2: LNHDA and SQIVND (reference sequence). The V end lost 7 bases, the J end lost 4 bases, and 13 bases lay between the germline ends. This CDR3 has 13 residues. CDR3 in DNA: TGTGCCAGTAATTTGGGCCGCCCCACTGAAGCTTTCTTT. Translating gives CASNLGRPTEAFF.

A few counts support this clonotype. This chain connects TRBV24-1 to TRBJ2-7; D perhaps matches TRBD1 (6 bases). Looked up from germline, CDR1 is KGHDR and CDR2 is SFDVKD. This CDR3 contains 15 residues. Trimming removed 3 bases at V and 3 bases at J, with 14 bases between. CDR3 DNA: TGTGCCACCAGTGATACGGGACACGGATACTACGAGCAGTACTTC. Translated: CATSDTGHGYYEQYF.

This chain connects TRBV4-2 to TRBJ2-3; 7 positions match TRBD2. V lost 0 bases to trimming and J lost 1 base; unmatched junction nucleotides: 4. This CDR3 comprises 16 residues. Germline V gives CDR1 LGHNA, CDR2 YNFKEQ. CDR3 bases: TGTGCCAGCAGCCAAGAGCTGGCGGGGGGCACAGATACGCAGTATTTT. This gives the protein CASSQELAGGTDTQYF.

The chain has TRBV20-1 and TRBJ2-7, with TRBD1 matching over 9 bases. CDR1 DFQATT and CDR2 SNEGSKA come from the germline V gene (reference sequence). J was trimmed by 5 bases and V by 4 bases; bases with no gene match: 12. The CDR3 consists of 15 residues. CDR3 coding DNA: TGCAGTGCTATACCGGTGGGACAGGGTACCAACGAGCAGTACTTC. This encodes CSAIPVGQGTNEQYF.

V and J are TRBV6-5 and TRBJ2-1; TRBD2 matches at 9 bases. V lost 5 bases and J lost 0; bases outside the gene matches: 2. Germline V gene data show CDR1 as MNHEY and CDR2 as SVGAGI. The CDR3 length is 15 residues. The CDR3 loop is CASSEAGGSYNEQFF. The CDR3 DNA follows: TGTGCCAGCAGTGAAGCGGGAGGCTCCTACAATGAGCAGTTCTTC.

By share, this clonotype ranks as medium-sized. This chain links TRBV15 with TRBJ1-1; no reliable D call. This CDR3 is 13 amino acids long. Germline lookup yields CDR1 LNHNV and CDR2 YYDKDF (reference sequence). The V gene lost 0 bases and the J gene lost 0 bases, with 2 bases spanning the gap. The CDR3 sequence: CATSREMNTEAFF. CDR3 nucleotide sequence: TGTGCCACCAGCAGAGAGATGAACACTGAAGCTTTCTTT.

This clonotype was observed a handful of times. This chain connects TRBV6-5 to TRBJ2-1; 15 bases agree with TRBD2. The CDR3 covers 15 residues. In germline, CDR1 is MNHEY, CDR2 SVGAGI. V lost 5 bases, J lost 9 bases, and 5 bases stayed unmatched. DNA for the CDR3: TGTGCCAGCAGTCTCGGACTAGCGGGAGGGATTGAGCAGTTCTTC. Its translation is CASSLGLAGGIEQFF.

The sample holds one count of this clonotype. This chain connects TRBV20-1 to TRBJ2-2; 9 nucleotides agree with TRBD2. This CDR3 is 13 amino acids long. Germline CDR1 reads DFQATT; CDR2 reads SNEGSKA (reference sequence). The V gene end was trimmed by 4 bases and the J gene end by 5 bases; junction bases not matched to a gene: 2. As DNA, the CDR3 is TGCAGTGCTACAAGCGGGAGGACCGGGGAGCTGTTTTTT. It translates to CSATSGRTGELFF.

This clonotype is large by share. J is TRBJ1-1 and V is TRBV19, with a possible D match to TRBD1 (5 bases). Germline lookup yields CDR1 LNHDA and CDR2 SQIVND (reference sequence). This CDR3 has 13 residues. V lost 7 bases to trimming and J lost 4 bases, with 13 bases between them. The CDR3 DNA follows: TGTGCCAGTATGGGGCAGGGTATCACTGAAGCTTTCTTT. It specifies CASMGQGITEAFF.

The rearrangement uses TRBV28 and TRBJ1-6, with unresolved D. Trimming left V 6 bases short and J 7 bases short, with 7 bases between. Germline V lookup: CDR1 MDHEN, CDR2 SYDVKM. The CDR3 runs to 12 residues. CDR3: CASSVKNSPLHF. CDR3 nucleotides: TGTGCCAGCAGCGTTAAAAATTCACCCCTCCACTTT.

The chain combines TRBV18 with TRBJ1-5; D gene ambiguous. From germline, CDR1 is KGHSH and CDR2 LQKENI. Deletions cut 3 bases from V and 8 bases from J, with 11 bases between. The length of the CDR3 is 13 residues. The CDR3 loop is CASSPKPAEPQHF. DNA for the CDR3: TGTGCCAGCTCACCCAAACCGGCGGAGCCCCAGCATTTT.

This sequence joins TRBV28 and TRBJ2-7; 11 nucleotides align to TRBD1. V was clipped by 6 bases and J by 6 bases; unmatched bases: 10. Germline V gene data show CDR1 as MDHEN and CDR2 as SYDVKM. The CDR3 runs 15 residues. In DNA form, the CDR3 reads TGTGCCAGCAGCCCCCAGGGGACAGGGGGTCTCGAGCAGTACTTC. Its translation is CASSPQGTGGLEQYF.

This clonotype was seen more than once but under ten times. The chain couples TRBV5-1 to TRBJ2-1, with D possibly being TRBD2 (6 bases). This CDR3 contains 15 residues. The V gene lost 3 bases and the J gene lost 2 bases, with 12 bases spanning the gap. Germline V gene lookup returns CDR1 SGHRS and CDR2 YFSETQ. The CDR3 DNA reads as TGCGCCAGCAGCTCAGCGGGTTCCCCCTACAATGAGCAGTTCTTC. This sequence encodes CASSSAGSPYNEQFF.

This clonotype was observed a handful of times. The chain employs TRBV7-3 and TRBJ2-4; weak D call: TRBD2 (5 bases). Germline V gene lookup returns CDR1 SGHTA and CDR2 FQGTGA. The CDR3 runs to 16 residues. Trimming shortened V by 5 bases and J by 0 bases, and 14 bases separated the two germline ends. In nucleotides, the CDR3 is TGTGCCAGCAGCAGAAAGGCAGGACTAGCCAAAAACATTCAGTACTTC. This translates into CASSRKAGLAKNIQYF.

In its sample, this clonotype ranks as medium-sized (0.01 to 0.1%). V and J are TRBV11-2 and TRBJ2-7, with a weak D call TRBD1 (5 bases). The CDR3 length is 12 residues. The V and J ends lost 5 bases and 0 bases respectively, with 5 bases between them. Germline lookup yields CDR1 SGHAT and CDR2 FQNNGV. CDR3 protein: CASSRGSYEQYF. Here the CDR3 DNA reads TGTGCCAGCAGCAGGGGCTCCTACGAGCAGTACTTC.

The chain links TRBV18 to TRBJ1-1, with 9 bases fitting TRBD1. The CDR3 has 17 residues. Looked up from germline, CDR1 is KGHSH and CDR2 is LQKENI. The J segment lost 1 base and the V segment lost 5 bases, leaving 11 bases of the junction unmatched. CDR3 amino acids: CASSSHRGRPGNTEAFF. CDR3 nucleotide sequence: TGTGCCAGCTCATCCCACAGGGGGCGCCCGGGGAACACTGAAGCTTTCTTT. The whole variable domain, filled in from reference TRBV18 and TRBJ1-1, reads NAGVMQNPRHLVRRRGQEARLRCSPMKGHSHVYWYRQLPEEGLKFMVYLQKENIIDESGMPKERFSAEFPKEGPSILRIQQVVRGDSAAYFCASSSHRGRPGNTEAFFGQGTRLTVV.

By share, this clonotype counts as medium-sized (0.01 to 0.1%). V gene TRBV27 combines with J gene TRBJ2-3, with D possibly matching TRBD1 (5 bases). Germline CDR1 MNHEY, CDR2 SMNVEV (reference sequence). Trimming took 8 bases from V and 3 from J, leaving 18 bases between them. This CDR3 has 15 amino acids. The CDR3 loop reads CASSAPGLRTDTQYF. For the CDR3, the DNA is TGTGCCAGCTCCGCCCCAGGGTTACGGACAGATACGCAGTATTTT.

The chain employs TRBV12-3 or TRBV12-4 and TRBJ1-2; D may be TRBD1 (6 bases). V was trimmed by 6 bases and J by 3 bases, leaving 11 bases between them. CDR3 length: 13 residues. CDR3 sequence (DNA): TGTGCCAGCAGCTCCGACAGGTACTATGGCTACACCTTC. Encoded protein: CASSSDRYYGYTF.

This clonotype rates as medium-sized. This chain links TRBV19 with TRBJ2-3, with a tentative D call TRBD2 (6 bases). CDR3 size: 13 residues. V was clipped by 6 bases and J by 11 bases, with 18 bases between them. The germline gives CDR1 LNHDA, CDR2 SQIVND (reference sequence). CDR3 sequence (DNA): TGTGCCAGTAGGCATAGCGGCCTCGTCCAGCAGTATTTT. This codes for CASRHSGLVQQYF.

This clonotype was counted a few times. The J gene is TRBJ1-5, the V gene TRBV6-5; D may be TRBD1 (6 bases). Trimming left V 6 bases short and J 0 bases short, with 12 bases between. The CDR3 totals 15 residues. CDR1 MNHEY and CDR2 SVGAGI come from the germline V gene. The CDR3 region is CASSRTVNSNQPQHF. The CDR3 DNA follows: TGTGCCAGCAGCCGGACAGTTAATAGCAATCAGCCCCAGCATTTT.

This clonotype is medium-sized in the sample. The V gene is TRBV11-2, the J gene TRBJ2-3; no definite D call. Trimming removed 5 bases from V and 2 bases from J, with 2 bases in between. Germline V lookup: CDR1 SGHAT, CDR2 FQNNGV. This CDR3 contains 11 residues. CDR3 DNA: TGTGCCAGCAGCCACACAGATACGCAGTATTTT. Translated, it gives CASSHTDTQYF.

The genes are TRBV7-9 and TRBJ1-1; TRBD1 matches 10 bases. This CDR3 contains 16 residues. Germline V gene lookup returns CDR1 SEHNR and CDR2 FQNEAQ (reference sequence). Trimming at V came to 4 bases and at J to 11 bases, leaving 16 bases not matched to a gene. The CDR3 DNA reads as TGTGCCAGCAGCTCACGGGACAGGGGAAGCATTTTGGAGGCTTTCTTT. Its protein is CASSSRDRGSILEAFF.